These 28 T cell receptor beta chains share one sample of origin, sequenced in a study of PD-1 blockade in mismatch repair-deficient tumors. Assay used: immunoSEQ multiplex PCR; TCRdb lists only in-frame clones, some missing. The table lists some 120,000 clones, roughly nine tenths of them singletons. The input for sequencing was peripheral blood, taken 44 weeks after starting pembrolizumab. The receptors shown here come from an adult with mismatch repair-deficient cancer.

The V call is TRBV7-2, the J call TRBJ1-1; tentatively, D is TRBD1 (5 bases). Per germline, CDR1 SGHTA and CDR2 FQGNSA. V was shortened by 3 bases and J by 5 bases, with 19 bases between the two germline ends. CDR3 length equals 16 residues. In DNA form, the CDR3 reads TGTGCCAGCAGCTTCCGGGACCCAAAGGGTGAGACTGAAGCTTTCTTT. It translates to CASSFRDPKGETEAFF.

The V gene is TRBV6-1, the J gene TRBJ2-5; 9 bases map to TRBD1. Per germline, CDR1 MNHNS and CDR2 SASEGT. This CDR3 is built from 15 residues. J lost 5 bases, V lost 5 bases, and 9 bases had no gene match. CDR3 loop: CASSPWDRAGETQYF. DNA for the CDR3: TGTGCCAGCAGTCCCTGGGACAGGGCAGGGGAGACCCAGTACTTC.

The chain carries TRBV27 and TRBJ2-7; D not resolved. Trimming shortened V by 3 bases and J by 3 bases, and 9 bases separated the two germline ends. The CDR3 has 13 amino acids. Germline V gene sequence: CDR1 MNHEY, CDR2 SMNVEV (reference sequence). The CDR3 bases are TGTGCCAGCAGTTTGACAAATTTCTACGAGCAGTACTTC. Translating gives CASSLTNFYEQYF.

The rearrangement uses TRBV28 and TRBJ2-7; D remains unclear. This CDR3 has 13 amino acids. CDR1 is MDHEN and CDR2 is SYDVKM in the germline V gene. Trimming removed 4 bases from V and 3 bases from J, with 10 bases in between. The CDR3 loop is CASSSQLFYEQYF. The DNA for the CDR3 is TGTGCCAGCAGTTCGCAGCTCTTCTACGAGCAGTACTTC.

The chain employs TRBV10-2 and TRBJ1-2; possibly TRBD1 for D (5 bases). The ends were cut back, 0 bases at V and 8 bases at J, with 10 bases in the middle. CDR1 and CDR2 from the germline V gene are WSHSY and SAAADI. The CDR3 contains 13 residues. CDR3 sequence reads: CASSESQGEGYTF. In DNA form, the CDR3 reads TGCGCCAGCAGTGAGTCGCAGGGAGAGGGCTACACCTTC.

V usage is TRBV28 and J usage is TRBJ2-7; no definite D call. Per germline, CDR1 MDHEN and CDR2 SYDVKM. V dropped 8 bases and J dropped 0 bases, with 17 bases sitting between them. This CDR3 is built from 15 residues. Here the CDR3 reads CASHGSRVHSYEQYF. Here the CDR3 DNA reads TGTGCCAGCCATGGGTCTCGTGTCCACTCCTACGAGCAGTACTTC.

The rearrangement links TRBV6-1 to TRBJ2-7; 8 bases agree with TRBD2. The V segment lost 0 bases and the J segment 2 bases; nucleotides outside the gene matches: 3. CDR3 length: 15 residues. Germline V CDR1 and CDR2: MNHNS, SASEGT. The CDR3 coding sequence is TGTGCCAGCAGTGAAGCTGAACTAGCGGCCTACGAGCAGTACTTC. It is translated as CASSEAELAAYEQYF.

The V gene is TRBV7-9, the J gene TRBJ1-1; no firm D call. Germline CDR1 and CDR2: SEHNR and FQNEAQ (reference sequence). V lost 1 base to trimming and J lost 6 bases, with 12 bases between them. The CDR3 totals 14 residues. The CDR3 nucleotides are TGTGCCAGCAGCTTAGTCGCAGAGTGGGCTGAAGCTTTCTTT. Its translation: CASSLVAEWAEAFF.

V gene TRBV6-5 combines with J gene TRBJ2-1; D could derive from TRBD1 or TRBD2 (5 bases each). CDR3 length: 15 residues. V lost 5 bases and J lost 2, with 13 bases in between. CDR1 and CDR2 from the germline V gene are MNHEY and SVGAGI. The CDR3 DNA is TGTGCCAGCAGTACGGGGCCCGGCCCCTACAATGAGCAGTTCTTC. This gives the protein CASSTGPGPYNEQFF.

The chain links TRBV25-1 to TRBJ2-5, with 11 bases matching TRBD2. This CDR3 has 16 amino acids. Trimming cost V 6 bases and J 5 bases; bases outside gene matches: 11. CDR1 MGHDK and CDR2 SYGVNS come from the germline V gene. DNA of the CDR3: TGTGCCAGCAGGAGTAGCGGGAGGGCCGGGGGGGAGACCCAGTACTTC. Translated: CASRSSGRAGGETQYF.

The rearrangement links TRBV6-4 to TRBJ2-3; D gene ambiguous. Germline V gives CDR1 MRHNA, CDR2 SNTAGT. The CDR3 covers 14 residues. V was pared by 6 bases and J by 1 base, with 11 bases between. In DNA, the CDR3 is TGTGCCAGCAGCGAGGACCGACGCACAGATACGCAGTATTTT. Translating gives CASSEDRRTDTQYF.

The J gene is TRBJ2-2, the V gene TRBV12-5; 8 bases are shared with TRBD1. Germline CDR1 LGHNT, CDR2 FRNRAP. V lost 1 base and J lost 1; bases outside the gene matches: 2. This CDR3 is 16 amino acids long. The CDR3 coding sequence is TGTGCTAGTGGTTTGGCCGGGACAGGGAACACCGGGGAGCTGTTTTTT. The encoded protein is CASGLAGTGNTGELFF.

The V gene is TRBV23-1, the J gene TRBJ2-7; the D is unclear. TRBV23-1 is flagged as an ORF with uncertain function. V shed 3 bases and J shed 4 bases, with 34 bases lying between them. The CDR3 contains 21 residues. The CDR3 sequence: CASSQPPPQQTSTLLPYEQYF. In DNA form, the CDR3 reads TGCGCCAGCAGTCAGCCCCCCCCACAGCAGACTTCTACCCTGCTTCCTTACGAGCAGTACTTC.

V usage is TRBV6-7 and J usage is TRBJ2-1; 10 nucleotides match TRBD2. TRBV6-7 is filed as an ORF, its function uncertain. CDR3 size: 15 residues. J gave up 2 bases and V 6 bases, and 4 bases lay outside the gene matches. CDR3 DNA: TGTGCCAGCAGGCTAGCGGGAGAAGCCTACAATGAGCAGTTCTTC. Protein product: CASRLAGEAYNEQFF.

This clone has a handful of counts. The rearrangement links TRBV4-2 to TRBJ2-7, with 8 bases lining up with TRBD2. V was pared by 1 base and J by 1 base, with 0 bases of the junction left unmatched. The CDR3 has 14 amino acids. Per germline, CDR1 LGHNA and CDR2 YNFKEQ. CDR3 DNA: TGTGCCAGCAGCCAAGTAGCGGGGTCCTACGAGCAGTACTTC. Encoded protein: CASSQVAGSYEQYF.

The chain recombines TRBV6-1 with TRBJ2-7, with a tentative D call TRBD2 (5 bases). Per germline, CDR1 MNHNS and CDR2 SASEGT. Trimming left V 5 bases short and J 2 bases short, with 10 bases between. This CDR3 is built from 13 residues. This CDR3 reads CASSTLDTYEQYF. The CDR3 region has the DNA TGTGCCAGCAGTACACTAGATACCTACGAGCAGTACTTC.

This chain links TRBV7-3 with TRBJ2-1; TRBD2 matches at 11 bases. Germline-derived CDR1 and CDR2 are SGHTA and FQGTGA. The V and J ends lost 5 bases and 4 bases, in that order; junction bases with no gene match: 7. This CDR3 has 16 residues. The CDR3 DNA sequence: TGTGCCAGCAGCCTGCTAGCGGGAGGTGCTTACAATGAGCAGTTCTTC. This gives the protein CASSLLAGGAYNEQFF.

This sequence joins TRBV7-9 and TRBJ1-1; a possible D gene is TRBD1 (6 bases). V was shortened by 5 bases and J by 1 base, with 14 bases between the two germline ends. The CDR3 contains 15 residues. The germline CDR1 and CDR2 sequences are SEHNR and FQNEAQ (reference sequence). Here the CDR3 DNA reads TGTGCCAGCAGCGGAGCGGGACACCCGAACACTGAAGCTTTCTTT. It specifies CASSGAGHPNTEAFF.

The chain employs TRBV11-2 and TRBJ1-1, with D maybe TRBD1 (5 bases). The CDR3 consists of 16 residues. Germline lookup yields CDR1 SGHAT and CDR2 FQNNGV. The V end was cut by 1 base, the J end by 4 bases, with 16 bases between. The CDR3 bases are TGTGCCAGCAGCTTAGTTTGGGGCTCGAGGGGCACTGAAGCTTTCTTT. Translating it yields CASSLVWGSRGTEAFF.

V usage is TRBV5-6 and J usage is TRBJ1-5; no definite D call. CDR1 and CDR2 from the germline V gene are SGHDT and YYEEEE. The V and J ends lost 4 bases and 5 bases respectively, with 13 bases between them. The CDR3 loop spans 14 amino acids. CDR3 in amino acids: CASSLSYVDQPQHF. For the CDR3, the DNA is TGTGCCAGCAGCCTGTCTTATGTTGATCAGCCCCAGCATTTT.

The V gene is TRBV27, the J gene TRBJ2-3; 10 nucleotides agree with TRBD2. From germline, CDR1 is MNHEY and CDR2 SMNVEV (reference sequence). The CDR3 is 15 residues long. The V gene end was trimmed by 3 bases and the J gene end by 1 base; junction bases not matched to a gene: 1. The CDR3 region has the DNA TGTGCCAGCAGTTTTAGCGGGGGGCGCACAGATACGCAGTATTTT. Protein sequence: CASSFSGGRTDTQYF.

CDR3 amino acids: CASSLTGLANNEQFF. As DNA, the CDR3 is TGTGCCAGCAGCTTAACGGGACTAGCCAACAATGAGCAGTTCTTC. The rearrangement links TRBV11-3 to TRBJ2-1; 9 bases are shared with TRBD2. The CDR3 sequence is 15 residues long. Germline CDR1 is SGHNT and CDR2 is YENEEA. Trimming removed 2 bases from V and 5 bases from J; junction bases left unmatched: 4.

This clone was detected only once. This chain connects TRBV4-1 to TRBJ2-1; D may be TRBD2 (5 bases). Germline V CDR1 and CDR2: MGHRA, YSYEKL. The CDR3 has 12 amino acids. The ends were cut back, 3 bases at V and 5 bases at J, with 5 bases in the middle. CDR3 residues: CASSQTNNEQFF. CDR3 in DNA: TGCGCCAGCAGCCAGACTAACAATGAGCAGTTCTTC.

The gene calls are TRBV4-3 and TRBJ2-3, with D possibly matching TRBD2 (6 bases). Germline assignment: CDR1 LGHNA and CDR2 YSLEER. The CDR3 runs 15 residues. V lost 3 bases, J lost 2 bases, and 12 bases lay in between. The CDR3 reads CASSHRLGHTDTQYF. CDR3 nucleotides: TGCGCCAGCAGCCACCGACTAGGTCACACAGATACGCAGTATTTT.

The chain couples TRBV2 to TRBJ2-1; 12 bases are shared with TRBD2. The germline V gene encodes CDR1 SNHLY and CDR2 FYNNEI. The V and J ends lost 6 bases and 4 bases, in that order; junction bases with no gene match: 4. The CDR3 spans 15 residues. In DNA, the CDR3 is TGTGCCAGCAGAAAGGGACTAGCGGGTTACAATGAGCAGTTCTTC. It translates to CASRKGLAGYNEQFF.

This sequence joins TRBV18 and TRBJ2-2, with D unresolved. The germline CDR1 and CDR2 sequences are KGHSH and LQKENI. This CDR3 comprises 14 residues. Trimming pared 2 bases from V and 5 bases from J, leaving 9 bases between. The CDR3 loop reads CASSPGQATGELFF. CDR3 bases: TGTGCCAGCTCACCAGGTCAGGCAACCGGGGAGCTGTTTTTT.

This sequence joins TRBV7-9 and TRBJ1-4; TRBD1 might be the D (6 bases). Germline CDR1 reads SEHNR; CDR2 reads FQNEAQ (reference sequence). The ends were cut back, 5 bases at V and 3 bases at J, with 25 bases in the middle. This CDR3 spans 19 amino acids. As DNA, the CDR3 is TGTGCCAGCAGCCCAGGGCAGGGGCTCCATTTCGGTTCTAATGAAAAACTGTTTTTT. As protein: CASSPGQGLHFGSNEKLFF.

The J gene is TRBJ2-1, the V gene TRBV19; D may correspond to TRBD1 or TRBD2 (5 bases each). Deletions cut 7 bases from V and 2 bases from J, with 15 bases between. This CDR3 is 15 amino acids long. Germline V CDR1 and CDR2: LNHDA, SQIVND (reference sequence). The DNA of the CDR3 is TGTGCCAGTACCCTAGGGACCGTGGCCTACAATGAGCAGTTCTTC. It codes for CASTLGTVAYNEQFF.